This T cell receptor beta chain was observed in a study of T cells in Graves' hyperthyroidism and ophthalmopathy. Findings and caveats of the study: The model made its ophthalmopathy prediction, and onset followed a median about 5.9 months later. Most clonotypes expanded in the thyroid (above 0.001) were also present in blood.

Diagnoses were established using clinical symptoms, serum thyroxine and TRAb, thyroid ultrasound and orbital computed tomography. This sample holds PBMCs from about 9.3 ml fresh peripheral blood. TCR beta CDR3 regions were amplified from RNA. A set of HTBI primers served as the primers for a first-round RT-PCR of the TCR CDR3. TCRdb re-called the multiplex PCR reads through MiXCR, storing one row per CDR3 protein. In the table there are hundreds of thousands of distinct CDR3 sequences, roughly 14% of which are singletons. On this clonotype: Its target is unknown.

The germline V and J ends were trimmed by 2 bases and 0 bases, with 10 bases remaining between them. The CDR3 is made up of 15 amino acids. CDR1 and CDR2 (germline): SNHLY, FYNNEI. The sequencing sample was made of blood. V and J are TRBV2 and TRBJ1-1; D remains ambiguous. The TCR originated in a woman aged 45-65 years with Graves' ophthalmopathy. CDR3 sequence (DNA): TGTGCCAGCAGTGAACCGCGGCAGGTGAACACTGAAGCTTTCTTT. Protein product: CASSEPRQVNTEAFF. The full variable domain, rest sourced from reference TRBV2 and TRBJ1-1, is EPEVTQTPSHQVTQMGQEVILRCVPISNHLYFYWYRQILGQKVEFLVSFYNNEISEKSEIFDDQFSVERPDGSNFTLKIRSTKLEDSAMYFCASSEPRQVNTEAFFGQGTRLTVV.